What follows are 27 T cell receptor beta chains derived from one specimen sequenced in a study of cytomegalovirus exposure and HLA in healthy donors. 60 Vbeta and 13 Jbeta primers were used in PCR. The method was immunoSEQ multiplex PCR; TCRdb's version includes in-frame clones alone and lacks a portion of them. The sample carries 310,000 or so clones, around nine tenths recorded once. What was sequenced was PBMCs. The receptors derive from a woman aged 18-35 years in good health and CMV-seronegative.

V and J are TRBV19 and TRBJ1-6; 7 nucleotides align to TRBD1. In germline, CDR1 is LNHDA, CDR2 SQIVND (reference sequence). The CDR3 spans 14 residues. Trimming took 6 bases from V and 10 from J; bases not matched to a gene: 9. The CDR3 coding sequence is TGTGCCAGTAGCTGGCAGGGGGTCAGGTCACCCCTCCACTTT. Amino acid sequence: CASSWQGVRSPLHF.

Note on this clone: Other nucleotide sequences from this sample produce the same CDR3. The V gene is TRBV6-1, the J gene TRBJ1-6, with D perhaps TRBD1 (6 bases). CDR1 is MNHNS and CDR2 is SASEGT in the germline V gene. V was shortened by 3 bases and J by 0 bases, with 18 bases between the two germline ends. This CDR3 region has 19 residues. The CDR3 region has the DNA TGTGCCAGCAGTGAGGTACCGCAGGGGTTGAGCTCCTATAATTCACCCCTCCACTTT. It yields the protein CASSEVPQGLSSYNSPLHF.

This clone was seen only once. The chain uses TRBV10-3 and TRBJ2-3; 8 nucleotides line up with TRBD2. The CDR3 has 14 amino acids. Trimming cost V 8 bases and J 4 bases; bases outside gene matches: 8. Germline CDR1 ENHRY, CDR2 SYGVKD. CDR3 in DNA: TGTGCCATCGCAAGGAGCGGGGGACCAGATACGCAGTATTTT. This encodes CAIARSGGPDTQYF.

The V call is TRBV9, the J call TRBJ2-1; 9 nucleotides agree with TRBD2. Germline CDR1 SGDLS, CDR2 YYNGEE. This CDR3 spans 16 amino acids. V was clipped by 1 base and J by 4 bases; unmatched bases: 6. CDR3 sequence reads: CASSVWRLAGYNEQFF. In DNA form, the CDR3 reads TGTGCCAGCAGCGTATGGCGGCTAGCGGGGTACAATGAGCAGTTCTTC. Full variable domain (remainder filled in from reference TRBV9 and TRBJ2-1): DSGVTQTPKHLITATGQRVTLRCSPRSGDLSVYWYQQSLDQGLQFLIQYYNGEERAKGNILERFSAQQFPDLHSELNLSSLELGDSALYFCASSVWRLAGYNEQFFGPGTRLTVL.

The chain has TRBV19 and TRBJ2-1; TRBD1 agrees at 8 bases. The germline V gene encodes CDR1 LNHDA and CDR2 SQIVND (reference sequence). The CDR3 contains 16 residues. V lost 10 bases and J lost 0; bases outside the gene matches: 11. CDR3 nucleotides: TGTGCCACAGACAGGGGTTCTACTAGCTCCTACAATGAGCAGTTCTTC. This codes for CATDRGSTSSYNEQFF.

V is TRBV2 and J is TRBJ2-2; a possible D gene is TRBD2 (6 bases). Trimming cost V 4 bases and J 3 bases, with 12 bases left between them. CDR1 is SNHLY and CDR2 is FYNNEI in the germline V gene. The CDR3 is 15 amino acids. CDR3 in amino acids: CASSGDGGHTGELFF. Here the CDR3 DNA reads TGTGCCAGCAGTGGCGACGGGGGACACACCGGGGAGCTGTTTTTT.

The chain carries TRBV13 and TRBJ2-7; D unclear. The V end lost 4 bases, the J end lost 0 bases, and 10 bases lay between the germline ends. The CDR3 spans 14 residues. Germline V lookup: CDR1 PRHDT, CDR2 FYEKMQ (reference sequence). The CDR3 nucleotides are TGTGCCAGCAGCTCACAGATGAGCTCCTACGAGCAGTACTTC. It translates to CASSSQMSSYEQYF.

The chain combines TRBV12-5 with TRBJ1-5; D unresolved. The germline gives CDR1 LGHNT, CDR2 FRNRAP. The V gene lost 4 bases and the J gene lost 5 bases, with 6 bases spanning the gap. The CDR3 totals 12 residues. The CDR3 loop reads CASGSPYQPQHF. The CDR3 bases are TGTGCTAGTGGTTCTCCCTATCAGCCCCAGCATTTT.

Regarding this clone: The germline gene is not matched at one end of the junction; a read error may be the cause. The rearrangement uses TRBV7-9 and TRBJ1-4; a possible D gene is TRBD1 (5 bases). The CDR3 contains 14 residues. CDR1 is SEHNR and CDR2 is FQNEAQ in the germline V gene (reference sequence). CDR3 loop: CSSSLNGGLEELFF. CDR3 DNA: TGTTCCAGCAGCTTAAACGGGGGGTTGGAGGAACTGTTTTTT.

The V gene is TRBV11-1, the J gene TRBJ2-7; 14 bases line up with TRBD2. V lost 1 base and J lost 3; bases outside the gene matches: 2. This CDR3 region has 16 residues. Germline loops: CDR1 SGHAT, CDR2 FQDESV (reference sequence). CDR3 region: CASSLDGTSGGYEQYF. The CDR3 region has the DNA TGTGCCAGCAGCTTAGATGGGACTAGCGGGGGCTACGAGCAGTACTTC. The entire variable domain, with the rest obtained from reference TRBV11-1 and TRBJ2-7, is as follows: EAEVAQSPRYKITEKSQAVAFWCDPISGHATLYWYRQILGQGPELLVQFQDESVVDDSQLPKDRFSAERLKGVDSTLKIQPAELGDSAMYLCASSLDGTSGGYEQYFGPGTRLTVT.

The V and J genes are TRBV7-9 and TRBJ1-1; 8 bases line up with TRBD1. Trimming cost V 6 bases and J 4 bases; bases outside gene matches: 4. This CDR3 has 13 residues. The germline V gene has CDR1 SEHNR and CDR2 FQNEAQ (reference sequence). CDR3 sequence: CASRRTGGTEAFF. DNA for the CDR3: TGTGCCAGCAGGCGTACAGGGGGCACTGAAGCTTTCTTT.

The genes are TRBV6-5 and TRBJ1-2; D gene uncertain. The CDR3 is 14 residues long. Between the trimmed V and J ends, which lost 2 bases and 4 bases, there was a span of 11 bases. CDR1 and CDR2 from the germline V gene are MNHEY and SVGAGI. CDR3 amino acids: CASSYDGGSYGYTF. The CDR3 nucleotides are TGTGCCAGCAGTTACGATGGTGGGAGCTATGGCTACACCTTC.

The chain recombines TRBV7-3 with TRBJ2-6; no firm D call. Trimming took 5 bases from V and 0 from J, leaving 5 bases between them. The CDR3 consists of 14 residues. The germline V gene has CDR1 SGHTA and CDR2 FQGTGA. The CDR3 nucleotides read TGTGCCAGCAGCCCATTCTCTGGGGCCAACGTCCTGACTTTC. Translation: CASSPFSGANVLTF. The complete variable domain, with remaining parts taken from reference TRBV7-3 and TRBJ2-6, reads GAGVSQTPSNKVTEKGKYVELRCDPISGHTALYWYRQSLGQGPEFLIYFQGTGAADDSGLPNDRFFAVRPEGSVSTLKIQRTERGDSAVYLCASSPFSGANVLTFGAGSRLTVL.

This clone was seen only a few times. The chain joins TRBV5-4 to TRBJ2-7, with TRBD2 matching over 8 bases. With V trimmed by 0 bases and J by 7 bases, 12 bases remained unmatched. There are 16 residues in the CDR3. The germline V gene encodes CDR1 SGHNT and CDR2 YYREEE (reference sequence). The DNA of the CDR3 is TGTGCCAGCAGCTTGGGTGGACTAGCCTTCGTGGGGGAGCAGTACTTC. This encodes CASSLGGLAFVGEQYF.

This rearrangement joins TRBV6-6 to TRBJ1-6; maybe TRBD1 (5 bases). V gave up 5 bases and J gave up 12 bases, with 11 bases separating them. Germline lookup yields CDR1 MNHNY and CDR2 SVGAGI (reference sequence). This CDR3 spans 12 amino acids. CDR3 DNA sequence: TGTGCCAGCAGTGCGACGACAGAACCCCTCCACTTT. It encodes CASSATTEPLHF.

The V and J genes are TRBV7-9 and TRBJ2-3; 12 positions match TRBD2. The CDR3 runs to 16 residues. V lost 6 bases and J lost 6; bases outside the gene matches: 10. CDR1 and CDR2 (germline): SEHNR, FQNEAQ (reference sequence). The CDR3 DNA sequence: TGTGCCAGCAGTCTAGGACTAGCGGGGCCTTCTGATACGCAGTATTTT. This sequence encodes CASSLGLAGPSDTQYF.

The J gene is TRBJ1-2, the V gene TRBV10-3; TRBD1 matches at 8 bases. The CDR3 is made up of 11 amino acids. The germline gives CDR1 ENHRY, CDR2 SYGVKD. The V segment lost 3 bases and the J segment 12 bases; nucleotides outside the gene matches: 3. DNA for the CDR3: TGTGCCATCAGTGATCTGGGACAGGACACCTTC. Amino acids: CAISDLGQDTF.

The chain's CDR3 is CAWSVTGAWNQPQHF. The CDR3 nucleotides read TGTGCCTGGAGTGTTACAGGGGCCTGGAATCAGCCCCAGCATTTT. The gene calls are TRBV30 and TRBJ1-5; 7 positions agree with TRBD1. Germline CDR1 and CDR2: GTSNPN and SVGIG (reference sequence). V lost 0 bases, J lost 4 bases, and 6 bases stayed unmatched. The CDR3 extends over 15 amino acids.

The V and J genes are TRBV2 and TRBJ2-2; TRBD2 is a possible D gene (7 bases). V was clipped by 7 bases and J by 4 bases, with 22 bases between them. The CDR3 length is 17 residues. Germline-derived CDR1 and CDR2 are SNHLY and FYNNEI. The CDR3 DNA follows: TGTGCCAGCACCAAAGAAAGGGGGGGGGCCGGCACCGGGGAGCTGTTTTTT. Amino acid sequence: CASTKERGGAGTGELFF.

This rearrangement joins TRBV29-1 to TRBJ1-1; D is unresolved. The length of the CDR3 is 12 residues. The germline gives CDR1 SQVTM, CDR2 ANQGSEA. The ends were cut back, 1 base at V and 2 bases at J, with 5 bases in the middle. CDR3 loop: CSVEGSNTEAFF. Written as DNA, the CDR3 is TGCAGCGTTGAAGGCAGTAACACTGAAGCTTTCTTT.

The rearrangement uses TRBV11-2 and TRBJ2-7; 11 nucleotides match TRBD2. The V segment lost 3 bases and the J segment 4 bases; nucleotides outside the gene matches: 8. The germline gives CDR1 SGHAT, CDR2 FQNNGV. This CDR3 region has 16 residues. For the CDR3, the DNA is TGTGCCAGCAGCTTTGGGACCGGGACTAGCGGATACGAGCAGTACTTC. Its translation: CASSFGTGTSGYEQYF.

V is TRBV5-8 and J is TRBJ2-3; no firm D call. The CDR3 has 15 residues. V lost 0 bases to trimming and J lost 1 base, with 9 bases between them. Germline V lookup: CDR1 SGHTS, CDR2 YDEGEE. The CDR3, as DNA: TGTGCCAGCAGCTTGGGTGGGCTGGGCACAGATACGCAGTATTTT. Amino acids: CASSLGGLGTDTQYF.

This chain joins TRBV5-6 and TRBJ2-3; 8 positions agree with TRBD1. This CDR3 comprises 14 residues. V was clipped by 5 bases and J by 4 bases; unmatched bases: 6. Germline V gene sequence: CDR1 SGHDT, CDR2 YYEEEE. The CDR3 loop reads CASSSDRDSDTQYF. In DNA form, the CDR3 reads TGTGCCAGCAGTTCGGACAGGGATTCAGATACGCAGTATTTT.

The chain couples TRBV10-3 to TRBJ1-5; no reliable D call. The CDR3 spans 17 residues. V lost 0 bases, J lost 2 bases, and 14 bases lay in between. The germline gives CDR1 ENHRY, CDR2 SYGVKD. DNA for the CDR3: TGTGCCATCAGTGAGTCTCTGAGGGATCCAGGCAATCAGCCCCAGCATTTT. Translated: CAISESLRDPGNQPQHF.

This chain joins TRBV20-1 and TRBJ2-5; D gene uncertain. The CDR3 totals 11 residues. V lost 7 bases and J 4 bases, leaving 10 bases between the germline ends. The germline V gene has CDR1 DFQATT and CDR2 SNEGSKA (reference sequence). The CDR3 region is CSVPFGETQYF. The DNA of the CDR3 is TGCAGTGTCCCTTTCGGAGAGACCCAGTACTTC.

The rearrangement links TRBV15 to TRBJ2-2; 8 bases fit TRBD1. After removal of 2 bases from V and 4 bases from J, the junction contained 3 bases not matched to a gene. The length of the CDR3 is 15 residues. CDR1 and CDR2 from the germline V gene are LNHNV and YYDKDF (reference sequence). In nucleotides, the CDR3 is TGTGCCACCAGCAGAACAGGGGGAAGCACCGGGGAGCTGTTTTTT. It encodes CATSRTGGSTGELFF.

The chain is built from TRBV11-2 and TRBJ2-3; D not resolved. The CDR3 extends over 14 amino acids. Trimming took 1 base from V and 2 from J, leaving 7 bases between them. From germline, CDR1 is SGHAT and CDR2 FQNNGV. The CDR3 region is CASSLAEYTDTQYF. Written as DNA, the CDR3 is TGTGCCAGCAGCTTAGCGGAGTACACAGATACGCAGTATTTT. Combining the CDR3 with reference TRBV11-2 and TRBJ2-3 gives the whole variable domain EAGVAQSPRYKIIEKRQSVAFWCNPISGHATLYWYQQILGQGPKLLIQFQNNGVVDDSQLPKDRFSAERLKGVDSTLKIQPAKLEDSAVYLCASSLAEYTDTQYFGPGTRLTVL.